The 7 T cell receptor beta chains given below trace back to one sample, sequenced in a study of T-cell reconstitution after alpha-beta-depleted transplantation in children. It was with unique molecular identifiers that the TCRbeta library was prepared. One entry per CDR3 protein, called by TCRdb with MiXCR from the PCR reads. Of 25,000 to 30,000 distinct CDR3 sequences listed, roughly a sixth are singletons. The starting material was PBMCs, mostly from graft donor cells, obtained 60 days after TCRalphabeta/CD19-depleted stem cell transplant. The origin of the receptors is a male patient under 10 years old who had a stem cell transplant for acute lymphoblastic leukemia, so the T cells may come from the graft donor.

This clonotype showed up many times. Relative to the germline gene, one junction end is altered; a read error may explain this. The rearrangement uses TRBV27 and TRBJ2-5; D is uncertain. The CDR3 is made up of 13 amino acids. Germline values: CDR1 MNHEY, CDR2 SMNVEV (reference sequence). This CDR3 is CASGFVIQETQYF. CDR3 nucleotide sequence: TGTGCCAGCGGTTTCGTGATTCAAGAGACCCAGTACTTC.

The CDR3 DNA sequence: TGCAGTGCTAGATTTGGTAATACGCAGTATTTT. It encodes CSARFGNTQYF. The chain recombines TRBV20-1 with TRBJ2-3; D is unresolved. The CDR3 is made up of 11 amino acids. V lost 2 bases to trimming and J lost 7 bases, with 7 bases between them. Germline V CDR1 and CDR2: DFQATT, SNEGSKA (reference sequence).

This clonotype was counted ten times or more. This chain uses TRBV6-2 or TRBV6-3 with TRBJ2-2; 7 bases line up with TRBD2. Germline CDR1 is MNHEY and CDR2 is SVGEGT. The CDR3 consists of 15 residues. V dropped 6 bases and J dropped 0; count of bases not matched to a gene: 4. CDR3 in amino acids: CASRLATPNTGELFF. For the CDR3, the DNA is TGTGCCAGCAGACTAGCGACGCCGAACACCGGGGAGCTGTTTTTT.

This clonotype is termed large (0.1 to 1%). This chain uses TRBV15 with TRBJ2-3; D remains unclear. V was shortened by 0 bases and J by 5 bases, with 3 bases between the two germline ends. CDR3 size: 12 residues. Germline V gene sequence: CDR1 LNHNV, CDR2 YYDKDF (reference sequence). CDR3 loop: CATSREGDTQYF. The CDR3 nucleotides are TGTGCCACCAGCAGAGAGGGAGATACGCAGTATTTT.

The CDR3 DNA sequence: TGTGCCTGGAGTGTACAGGAGGGGGTGGCGGAACTGTTTTTT. Translated, it gives CAWSVQEGVAELFF. The chain carries TRBV30 and TRBJ1-4; D perhaps matches TRBD1 (6 bases). The CDR3 totals 14 residues. Trimming shortened V by 0 bases and J by 12 bases, and 17 bases separated the two germline ends. CDR1 GTSNPN and CDR2 SVGIG come from the germline V gene (reference sequence).

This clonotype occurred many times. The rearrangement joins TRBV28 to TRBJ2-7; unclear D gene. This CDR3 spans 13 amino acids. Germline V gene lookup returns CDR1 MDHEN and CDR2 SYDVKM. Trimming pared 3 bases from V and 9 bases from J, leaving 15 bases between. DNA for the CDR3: TGTGCCAGCAGTTTGAATTACGTTCCTGGGCAGTACTTC. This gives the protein CASSLNYVPGQYF. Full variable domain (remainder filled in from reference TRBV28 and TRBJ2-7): DVKVTQSSRYLVKRTGEKVFLECVQDMDHENMFWYRQDPGLGLRLIYFSYDVKMKEKGDIPEGYSVSREKKERFSLILESASTNQTSMYLCASSLNYVPGQYFGPGTRLTVT.

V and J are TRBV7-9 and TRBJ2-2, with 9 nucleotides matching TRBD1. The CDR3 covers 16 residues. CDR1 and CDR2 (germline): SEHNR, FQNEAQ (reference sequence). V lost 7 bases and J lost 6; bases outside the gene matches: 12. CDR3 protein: CASTQMGTGRAGELFF. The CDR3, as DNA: TGTGCCAGCACCCAGATGGGGACAGGGAGAGCCGGGGAGCTGTTTTTT.